The entry below describes one T cell receptor beta chain. Only in-frame clones appear in the TCRdb table, and some are missing; sequencing was by immunoSEQ multiplex PCR. The sample shows about 130,000 clones, about 76% of them seen only once. The data are from a study of blood T cell repertoires in COVID-19. The sequencing input was peripheral blood. This TCR was recovered from a man of 80 years or more with acute or convalescent COVID-19.

CDR3 DNA: TGTGCCACCAGCAGAGATCCCGTGACTAATGAAAAACTGTTTTTT. This codes for CATSRDPVTNEKLFF. This sequence joins TRBV15 and TRBJ1-4; D not certain. V was pared by 0 bases and J by 2 bases, with 7 bases between. CDR3 size: 15 residues. The V gene's germline CDR1 is LNHNV and CDR2 YYDKDF (reference sequence). The whole variable domain, remainder taken from reference TRBV15 and TRBJ1-4, is DAMVIQNPRYQVTQFGKPVTLSCSQTLNHNVMYWYQQKSSQAPKLLFHYYDKDFNNEADTPDNFQSRRPNTSFCFLDIRSPGLGDTAMYLCATSRDPVTNEKLFFGSGTQLSVL.